One and the same sample provided the 5 T cell receptor beta chains below, sequenced in a study of T cells in Graves' hyperthyroidism and ophthalmopathy. Regions amplified from RNA transcripts were the TCR beta CDR3 regions. Using the HTBI primer set, a first-round RT-PCR was run on the TCR CDR3. Via MiXCR, TCRdb re-called the multiplex PCR reads, giving one row per CDR3 protein. The data contain over 500,000 distinct CDR3 sequences, over 15% of them singletons. The sample taken for sequencing was blood. The receptors derive from a woman between 18 and 29 years old with Graves' ophthalmopathy.

The CDR3 region is CASSQLAGGREQYF. CDR3 DNA: TGTGCCAGCAGCCAACTAGCGGGAGGCCGAGAGCAGTACTTC. The gene calls are TRBV3-1 and TRBJ2-7; 11 bases match TRBD2. Per germline, CDR1 LGHDT and CDR2 YNNKEL (reference sequence). V gave up 2 bases and J gave up 7 bases; unmatched junction bases: 4. This CDR3 comprises 14 residues.

This clonotype was counted ten times or more. The CDR3 bases are TGTGCCAGCAGCCAAGATGGGGTTATGAACACTGAAGCTTTCTTT. Translated, it gives CASSQDGVMNTEAFF. The rearrangement joins TRBV3-1 to TRBJ1-1; D gene ambiguous. The V end lost 0 bases, the J end lost 0 bases, and 8 bases lay between the germline ends. This CDR3 region has 15 residues. Per germline, CDR1 LGHDT and CDR2 YNNKEL (reference sequence).

The chain carries TRBV29-1 and TRBJ2-5, with 11 bases matching TRBD2. The junction had 9 bases not matched to a gene; V was cut back by 4 bases and J by 2 bases. There are 16 residues in the CDR3. In germline, CDR1 is SQVTM, CDR2 ANQGSEA. CDR3 region: CSVAWLAGGRQETQYF. CDR3 DNA: TGCAGCGTTGCTTGGCTAGCGGGGGGTAGGCAAGAGACCCAGTACTTC.

This clonotype was recorded at least ten times. The chain links TRBV6-2 or TRBV6-3 to TRBJ2-1, with 10 bases lining up with TRBD2. The CDR3 spans 15 residues. Germline CDR1 reads MNHEY; CDR2 reads SVGEGT. V gave up 4 bases and J gave up 3 bases; unmatched junction bases: 3. The CDR3 nucleotides read TGTGCCAGCAGTTCAAGGACTAGCGGCTACAATGAGCAGTTCTTC. This gives the protein CASSSRTSGYNEQFF.

A few counts support this clonotype. The genes are TRBV29-1 and TRBJ2-3, with D maybe TRBD1 (6 bases). Germline lookup yields CDR1 SQVTM and CDR2 ANQGSEA. The CDR3 is 13 residues long. Trimming took off 5 bases at V and 0 bases at J, with 9 bases between the two ends. CDR3 in amino acids: CSVSGQSTDTQYF. CDR3 sequence (DNA): TGCAGCGTTAGCGGACAGAGCACAGATACGCAGTATTTT.